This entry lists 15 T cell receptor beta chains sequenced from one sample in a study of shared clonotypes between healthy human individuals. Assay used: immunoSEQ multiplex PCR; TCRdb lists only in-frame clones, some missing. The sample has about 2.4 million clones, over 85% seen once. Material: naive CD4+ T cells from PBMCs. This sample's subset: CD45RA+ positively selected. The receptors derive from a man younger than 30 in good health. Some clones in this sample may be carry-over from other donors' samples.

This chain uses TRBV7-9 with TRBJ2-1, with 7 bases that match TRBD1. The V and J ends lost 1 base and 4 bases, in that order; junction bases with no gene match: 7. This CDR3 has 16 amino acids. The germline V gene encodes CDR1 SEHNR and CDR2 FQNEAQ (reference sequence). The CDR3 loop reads CASSLGRPGQYNEQFF. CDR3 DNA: TGTGCCAGCAGCTTAGGGCGACCGGGACAGTACAATGAGCAGTTCTTC.

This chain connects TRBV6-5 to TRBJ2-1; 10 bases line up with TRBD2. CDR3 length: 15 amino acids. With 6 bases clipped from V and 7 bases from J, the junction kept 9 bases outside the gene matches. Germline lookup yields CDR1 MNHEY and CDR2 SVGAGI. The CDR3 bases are TGTGCCAGCAGCAAGACACCGGGACTAGCGAATGAGCAGTTCTTC. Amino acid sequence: CASSKTPGLANEQFF.

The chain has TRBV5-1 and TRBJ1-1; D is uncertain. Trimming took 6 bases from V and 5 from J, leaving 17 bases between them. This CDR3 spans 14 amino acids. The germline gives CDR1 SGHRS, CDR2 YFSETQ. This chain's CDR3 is CASTLLSHPTEAFF. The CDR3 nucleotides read TGCGCCAGCACCCTACTGAGTCACCCTACTGAAGCTTTCTTT.

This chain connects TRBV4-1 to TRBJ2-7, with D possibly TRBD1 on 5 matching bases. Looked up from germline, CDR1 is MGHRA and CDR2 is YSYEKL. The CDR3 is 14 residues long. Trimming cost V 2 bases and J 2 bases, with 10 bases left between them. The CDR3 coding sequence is TGCGCCAGCAGCCAAATGGGGCAAGCCTACGAGCAGTACTTC. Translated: CASSQMGQAYEQYF.

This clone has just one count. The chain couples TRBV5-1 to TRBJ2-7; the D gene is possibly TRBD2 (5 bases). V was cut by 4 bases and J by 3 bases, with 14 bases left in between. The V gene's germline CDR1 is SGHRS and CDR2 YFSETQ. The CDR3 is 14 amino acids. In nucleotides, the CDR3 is TGCGCCAGCAGCCGGGAACCCGGACTCTACGAGCAGTACTTC. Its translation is CASSREPGLYEQYF.

The CDR3 loop is CASSFSTGNYGYTF. CDR3 nucleotide sequence: TGTGCCAGCAGCTTCTCGACAGGGAACTATGGCTACACCTTC. This chain connects TRBV7-9 to TRBJ1-2; TRBD1 matches 7 bases. This CDR3 is 14 amino acids long. Germline values: CDR1 SEHNR, CDR2 FQNEAQ (reference sequence). Losses at the gene ends were 3 bases for V and 2 bases for J; bases not matched to a gene: 3.

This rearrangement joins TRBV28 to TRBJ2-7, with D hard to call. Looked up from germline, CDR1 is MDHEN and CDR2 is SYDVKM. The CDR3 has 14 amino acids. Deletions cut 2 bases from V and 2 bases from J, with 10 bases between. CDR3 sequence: CASSLPFVAYEQYF. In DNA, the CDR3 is TGTGCCAGCAGTTTACCCTTTGTCGCCTACGAGCAGTACTTC.

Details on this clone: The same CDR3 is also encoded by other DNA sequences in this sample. As DNA, the CDR3 is TGTGCCAGCTCACCACCATCCGGAGATACGCAGTATTTT. This encodes CASSPPSGDTQYF. The chain combines TRBV18 with TRBJ2-3; no clear D. CDR3 length equals 13 residues. The ends were cut back, 0 bases at V and 5 bases at J, with 6 bases in the middle. Germline CDR1 and CDR2: KGHSH and LQKENI.

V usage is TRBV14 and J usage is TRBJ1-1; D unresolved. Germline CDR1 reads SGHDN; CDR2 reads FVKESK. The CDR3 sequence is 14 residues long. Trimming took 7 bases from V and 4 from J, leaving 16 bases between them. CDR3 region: CASTPSGVGTEAFF. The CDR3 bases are TGTGCCAGCACCCCCTCCGGGGTGGGCACTGAAGCTTTCTTT.

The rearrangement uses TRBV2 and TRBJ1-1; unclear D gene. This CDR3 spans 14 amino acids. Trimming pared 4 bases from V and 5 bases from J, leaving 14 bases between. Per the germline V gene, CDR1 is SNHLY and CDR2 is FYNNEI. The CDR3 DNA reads TGTGCCAGCAGTGCGCCGCCCGTTGGGACTGAAGCTTTCTTT. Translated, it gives CASSAPPVGTEAFF. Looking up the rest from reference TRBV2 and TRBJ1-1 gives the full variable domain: EPEVTQTPSHQVTQMGQEVILRCVPISNHLYFYWYRQILGQKVEFLVSFYNNEISEKSEIFDDQFSVERPDGSNFTLKIRSTKLEDSAMYFCASSAPPVGTEAFFGQGTRLTVV.

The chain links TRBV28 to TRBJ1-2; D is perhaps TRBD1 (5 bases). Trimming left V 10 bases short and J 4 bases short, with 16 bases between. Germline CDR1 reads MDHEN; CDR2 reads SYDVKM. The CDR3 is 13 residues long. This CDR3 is CATRGNQIYGYTF. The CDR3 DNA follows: TGTGCCACTCGGGGCAACCAAATCTATGGCTACACCTTC.

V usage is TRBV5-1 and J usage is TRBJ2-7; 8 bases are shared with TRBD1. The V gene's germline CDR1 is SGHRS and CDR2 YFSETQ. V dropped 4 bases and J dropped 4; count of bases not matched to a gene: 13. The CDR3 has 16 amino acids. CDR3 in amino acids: CASSPPRTGSAYEQYF. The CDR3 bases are TGCGCCAGCAGCCCCCCCCGGACAGGGTCGGCTTACGAGCAGTACTTC.

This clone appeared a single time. The CDR3 sequence is CASNRRDTGTEQFF. The CDR3 DNA sequence: TGTGCCAGCAACCGACGGGATACAGGGACTGAGCAGTTCTTC. The rearrangement joins TRBV28 to TRBJ2-1, with D possibly being TRBD1 (6 bases). This CDR3 is built from 14 residues. Trimming pared 7 bases from V and 9 bases from J, leaving 19 bases between. Germline lookup yields CDR1 MDHEN and CDR2 SYDVKM.

In nucleotides, the CDR3 is TGTGCCAGCAGTTTGCGACGGCCAGATAGCACAGATACGCAGTATTTT. Amino acid sequence: CASSLRRPDSTDTQYF. V usage is TRBV27 and J usage is TRBJ2-3; D is unclear. This CDR3 spans 16 amino acids. In germline, CDR1 is MNHEY, CDR2 SMNVEV (reference sequence). V lost 3 bases to trimming and J lost 0 bases, with 13 bases between them.

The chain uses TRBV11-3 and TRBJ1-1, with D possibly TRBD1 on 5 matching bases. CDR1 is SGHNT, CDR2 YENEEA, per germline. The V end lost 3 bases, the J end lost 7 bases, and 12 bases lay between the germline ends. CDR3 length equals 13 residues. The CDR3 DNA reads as TGTGCCAGCAGCTTTGGGGGAGACGGTGAAGCTTTCTTT. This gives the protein CASSFGGDGEAFF.